This paragraph reports one TCR beta chain. This clone's antigen is unknown. No base-level quality is on record; no much larger clone is a single base apart. This sample stems from a study of blood T cell repertoires in COVID-19 (dated by TCRdb to between 2020 and 2021). Looking at the study overall: Collaborator samples came from the United States, Italy and Spain and covered acute and convalescent phases of COVID-19. The prospective study material was composed of cDNA or gDNA derived from T cells, B-cell-depleted T cells, or PBMCs. The dataset comprised deeply sampled blood TCRbeta repertoires from subjects exposed to, actively infected with, or recovered from COVID-19. The repertoires were made available in a free public database intended to serve as a resource for research on the immune response to SARS-CoV-2. Samples came from the ongoing ImmuneRACE study (first 160 participants) plus 1,254 subjects from 6 global collaborators. The sample metadata nearly always contained a de-identified subject ID, COVID-19 status, age in years and sex. HLA class I and class II types, where available, came from metadata supplied by the sample provider rather than from assay-based typing. Findings and caveats that apply to the study as a whole: The amount of clinical and demographic metadata varied by source and participant and was provided uncurated.

CDR3 length: 13 amino acids, cysteine to phenylalanine. This entry keeps only the CDR3 DNA: 39 bases, framed from base 1. V is trimmed back by 7 bases and J by 2 bases, and the junction contains 3 bases that no gene match accounts for. Sequences LNHDA (CDR1) and SQIVND (CDR2) are obtained from the germline V gene (reference sequence). One collaborating source in Seattle enrolled patients during active infection and followed them longitudinally through the course of disease. Each collaborating institution followed its own protocols to collect whole blood in K2EDTA tubes. For TCRbeta analysis, collaborators shipped samples as frozen whole blood, isolated PBMCs, or DNA extracted from either of those sample types. TCRbeta CDR3 regions were amplified from genomic DNA using the immunoSEQ Assay, a bias-controlled multiplex PCR. Processing in the source paper ran as follows. Nucleated cell counts per sample were estimated from amplification of reference gene primers within the assay. To quantify the absolute abundance of each unique TCRbeta CDR3 rearrangement, sequence reads were collapsed and filtered. For each sample, productive Simpson clonality was calculated by taking the square root of Simpson's diversity index across productive rearrangements. In its TCRdb copy, this immuneACCESS table keeps in-frame sequences only and misses some clones. Where compared with another copy, unresolved V genes explain less than half of these, and the others have no known cause. From that table come the V and J calls and clone size; the DNA was used to work out D and trimming. The sample has about 260,000 clones on record, 91% of them singletons. The ten largest account for roughly 2.7% of the sample.

Sequences were obtained from peripheral blood. Recombination linked TRBV19 to TRBJ2-7; 9 nucleotides in the junction match TRBD2. This TCR derives from a person between 18 and 35 years old with COVID-19, enrolled during active disease. The CDR3 here reads CASMAGGAYEQYF. The bases are TGTGCCAGTATGGCGGGAGGGGCCTACGAGCAGTACTTC.